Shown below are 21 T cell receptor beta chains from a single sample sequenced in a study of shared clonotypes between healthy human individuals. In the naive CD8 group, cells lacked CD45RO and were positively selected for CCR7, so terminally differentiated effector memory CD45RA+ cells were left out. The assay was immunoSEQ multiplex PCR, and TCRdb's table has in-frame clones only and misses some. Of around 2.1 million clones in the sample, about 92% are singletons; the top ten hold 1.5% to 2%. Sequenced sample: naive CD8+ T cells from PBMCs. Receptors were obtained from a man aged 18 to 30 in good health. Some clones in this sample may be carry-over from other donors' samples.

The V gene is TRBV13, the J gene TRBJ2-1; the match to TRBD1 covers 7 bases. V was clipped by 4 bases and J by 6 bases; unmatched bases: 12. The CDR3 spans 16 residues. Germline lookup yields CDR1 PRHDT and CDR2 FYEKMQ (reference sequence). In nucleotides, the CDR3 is TGTGCCAGCAGCTACTTCACGGGACAGCTTGTCAATGAGCAGTTCTTC. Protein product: CASSYFTGQLVNEQFF.

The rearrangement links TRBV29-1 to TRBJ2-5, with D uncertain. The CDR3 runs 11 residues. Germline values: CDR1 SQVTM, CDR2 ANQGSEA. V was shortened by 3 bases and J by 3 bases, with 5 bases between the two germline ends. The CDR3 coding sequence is TGCAGCGTTGACCTGGAAGAGACCCAGTACTTC. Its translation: CSVDLEETQYF.

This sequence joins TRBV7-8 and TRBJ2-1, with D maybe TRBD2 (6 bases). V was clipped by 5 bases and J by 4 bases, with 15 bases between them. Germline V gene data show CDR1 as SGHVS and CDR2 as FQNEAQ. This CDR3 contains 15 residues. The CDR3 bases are TGTGCCAGCAGCCCACTGGCGGGGTCATACAATGAGCAGTTCTTC. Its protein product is CASSPLAGSYNEQFF.

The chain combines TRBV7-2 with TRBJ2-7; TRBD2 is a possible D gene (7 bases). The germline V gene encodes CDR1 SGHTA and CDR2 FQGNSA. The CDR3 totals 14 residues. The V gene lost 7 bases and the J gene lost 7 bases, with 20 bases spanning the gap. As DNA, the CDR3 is TGTGCCAGCACCCCGGGGGGCATCTCGTGGGAGCAGTACTTC. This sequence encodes CASTPGGISWEQYF.

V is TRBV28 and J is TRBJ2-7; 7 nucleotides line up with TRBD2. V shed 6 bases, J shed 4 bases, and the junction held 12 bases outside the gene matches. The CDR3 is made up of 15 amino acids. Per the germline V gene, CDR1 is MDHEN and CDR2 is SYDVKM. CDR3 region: CASSFEGGSFYEQYF. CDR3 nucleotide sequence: TGTGCCAGCAGCTTCGAGGGCGGGAGCTTTTACGAGCAGTACTTC.

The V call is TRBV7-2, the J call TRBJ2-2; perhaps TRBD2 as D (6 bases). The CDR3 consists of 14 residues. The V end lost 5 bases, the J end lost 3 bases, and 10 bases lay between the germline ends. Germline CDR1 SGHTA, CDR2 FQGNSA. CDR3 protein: CASSPGDYTGELFF. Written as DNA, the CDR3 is TGTGCCAGCAGCCCCGGGGACTACACCGGGGAGCTGTTTTTT. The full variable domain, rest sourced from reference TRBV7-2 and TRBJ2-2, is GAGVSQSPSNKVTEKGKDVELRCDPISGHTALYWYRQSLGQGLEFLIYFQGNSAPDKSGLPSDRFSAERTGGSVSTLTIQRTQQEDSAVYLCASSPGDYTGELFFGEGSRLTVL.

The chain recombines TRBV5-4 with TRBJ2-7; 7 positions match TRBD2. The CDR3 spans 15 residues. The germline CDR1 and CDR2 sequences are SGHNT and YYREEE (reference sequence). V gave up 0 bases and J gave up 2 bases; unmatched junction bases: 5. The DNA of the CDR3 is TGTGCCAGCAGCTTGGAGGCGGGGGAGACCTACGAGCAGTACTTC. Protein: CASSLEAGETYEQYF.

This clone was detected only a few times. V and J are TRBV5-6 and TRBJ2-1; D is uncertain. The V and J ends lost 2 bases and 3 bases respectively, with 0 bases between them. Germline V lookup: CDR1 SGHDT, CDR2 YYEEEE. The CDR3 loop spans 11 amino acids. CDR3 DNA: TGTGCCAGCAGCTTCTACAATGAGCAGTTCTTC. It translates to CASSFYNEQFF. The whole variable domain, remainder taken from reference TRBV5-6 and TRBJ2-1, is DAGVTQSPTHLIKTRGQQVTLRCSPKSGHDTVSWYQQALGQGPQFIFQYYEEEERQRGNFPDRFSGHQFPNYSSELNVNALLLGDSALYLCASSFYNEQFFGPGTRLTVL.

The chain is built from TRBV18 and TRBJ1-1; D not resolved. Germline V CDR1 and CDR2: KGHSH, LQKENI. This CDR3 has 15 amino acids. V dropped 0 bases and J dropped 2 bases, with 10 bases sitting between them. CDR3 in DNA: TGTGCCAGCTCACCACCGCTAAATCAAAACACTGAAGCTTTCTTT. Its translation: CASSPPLNQNTEAFF.

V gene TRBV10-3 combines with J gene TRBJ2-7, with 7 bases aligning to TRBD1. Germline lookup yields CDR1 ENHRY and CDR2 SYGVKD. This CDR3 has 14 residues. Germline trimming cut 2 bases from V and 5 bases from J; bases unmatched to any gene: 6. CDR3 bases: TGTGCCATCAGTGAGAACAGGGGACGCGACGAGCAGTACTTC. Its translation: CAISENRGRDEQYF.

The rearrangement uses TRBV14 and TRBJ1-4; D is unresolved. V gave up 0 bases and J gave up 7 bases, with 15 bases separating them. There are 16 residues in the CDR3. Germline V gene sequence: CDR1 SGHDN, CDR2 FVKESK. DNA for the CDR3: TGTGCCAGCAGCCAAGAACGCCTCGGTGGCGTTGAAAAACTGTTTTTT. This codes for CASSQERLGGVEKLFF.

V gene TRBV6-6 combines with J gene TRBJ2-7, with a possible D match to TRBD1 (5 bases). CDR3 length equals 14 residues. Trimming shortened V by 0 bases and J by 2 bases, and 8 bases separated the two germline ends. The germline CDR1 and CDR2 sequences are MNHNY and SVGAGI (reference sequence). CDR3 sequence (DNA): TGTGCCAGCAGTTACTCGGGGCCAGCCTACGAGCAGTACTTC. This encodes CASSYSGPAYEQYF.

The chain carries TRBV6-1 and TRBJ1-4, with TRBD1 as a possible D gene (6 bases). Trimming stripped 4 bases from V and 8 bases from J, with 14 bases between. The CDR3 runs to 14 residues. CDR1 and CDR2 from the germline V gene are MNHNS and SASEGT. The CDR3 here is CASSVRGAREKLFF. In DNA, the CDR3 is TGTGCCAGCAGTGTAAGGGGGGCCAGGGAAAAACTGTTTTTT.

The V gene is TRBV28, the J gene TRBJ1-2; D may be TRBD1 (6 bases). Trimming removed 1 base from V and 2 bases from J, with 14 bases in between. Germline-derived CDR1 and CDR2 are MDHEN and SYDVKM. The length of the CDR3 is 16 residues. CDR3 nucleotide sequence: TGTGCCAGCAGTTTATCCCCCCGTACAGGGAACTATGGCTACACCTTC. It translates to CASSLSPRTGNYGYTF.

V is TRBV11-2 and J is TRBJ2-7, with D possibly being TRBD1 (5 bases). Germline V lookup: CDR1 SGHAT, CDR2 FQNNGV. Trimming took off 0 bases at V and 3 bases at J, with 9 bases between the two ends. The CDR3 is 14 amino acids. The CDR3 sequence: CASSLEWGSYEQYF. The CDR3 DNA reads TGTGCCAGCAGCTTAGAGTGGGGCAGCTACGAGCAGTACTTC.

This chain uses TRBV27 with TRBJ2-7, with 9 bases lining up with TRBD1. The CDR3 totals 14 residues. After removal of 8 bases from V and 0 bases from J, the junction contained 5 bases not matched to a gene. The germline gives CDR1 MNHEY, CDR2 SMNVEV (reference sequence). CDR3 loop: CASHPGQGSYEQYF. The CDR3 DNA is TGTGCCAGCCACCCGGGACAGGGCTCCTACGAGCAGTACTTC.

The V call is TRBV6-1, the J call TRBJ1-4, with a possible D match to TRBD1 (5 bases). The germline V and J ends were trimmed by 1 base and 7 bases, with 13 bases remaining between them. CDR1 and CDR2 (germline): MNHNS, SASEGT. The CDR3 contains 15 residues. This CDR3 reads CASSEDPGSSEKLFF. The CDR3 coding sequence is TGTGCCAGCAGTGAAGATCCAGGGTCCAGTGAAAAACTGTTTTTT.

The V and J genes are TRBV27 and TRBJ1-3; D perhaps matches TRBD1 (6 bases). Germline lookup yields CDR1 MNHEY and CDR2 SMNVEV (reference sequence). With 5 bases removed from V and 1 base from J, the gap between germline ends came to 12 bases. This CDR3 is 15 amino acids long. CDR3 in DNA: TGTGCCAGCAGTACAGGGTTAAGTTCTGGAAACACCATATATTTT. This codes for CASSTGLSSGNTIYF.

The CDR3 DNA reads TGCGCCAGCAGCACTAGACAGGGAGCGAGGAGAATGAACACTGAAGCTTTCTTT. It codes for CASSTRQGARRMNTEAFF. The chain links TRBV5-1 to TRBJ1-1, with 7 bases fitting TRBD1. Germline CDR1 and CDR2: SGHRS and YFSETQ. Losses at the gene ends were 4 bases for V and 0 bases for J; bases not matched to a gene: 15. This CDR3 contains 18 residues.

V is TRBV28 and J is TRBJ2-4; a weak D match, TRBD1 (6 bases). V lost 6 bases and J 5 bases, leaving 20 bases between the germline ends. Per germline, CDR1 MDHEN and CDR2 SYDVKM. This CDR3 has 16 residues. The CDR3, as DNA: TGTGCCAGCAGAACAACCCCAACAGGGTACGAAAACATTCAGTACTTC. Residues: CASRTTPTGYENIQYF. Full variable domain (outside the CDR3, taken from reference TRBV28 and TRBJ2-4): DVKVTQSSRYLVKRTGEKVFLECVQDMDHENMFWYRQDPGLGLRLIYFSYDVKMKEKGDIPEGYSVSREKKERFSLILESASTNQTSMYLCASRTTPTGYENIQYFGAGTRLSVL.

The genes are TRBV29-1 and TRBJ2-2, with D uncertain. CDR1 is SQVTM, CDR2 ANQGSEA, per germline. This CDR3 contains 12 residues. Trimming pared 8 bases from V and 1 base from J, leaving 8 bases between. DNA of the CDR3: TGCAGCTGGACGGAGAACACCGGGGAGCTGTTTTTT. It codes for CSWTENTGELFF.